This T cell receptor beta chain was sequenced during a study of control samples from healthy donors and cancer patients. TCRdb's copy holds only in-frame clones and misses some; the assay was immunoSEQ multiplex PCR. The table has about 82,000 clones, 85% to 95% seen once. This CDR3 has 13 amino acids. The germline CDR1 and CDR2 sequences are SGDLS and YYNGEE. Trimming took off 0 bases at V and 2 bases at J, with 6 bases between the two ends. The sequenced material came from blood. This TCR was recovered from a woman in her late teens or twenties in good health. The chain uses TRBV9 and TRBJ2-7; D possibly corresponds to TRBD2 (5 bases). CDR3 amino acids: CASSVDGAYEQYF. Here the CDR3 DNA reads TGTGCCAGCAGCGTAGACGGGGCCTACGAGCAGTACTTC. Full variable domain (remainder filled in from reference TRBV9 and TRBJ2-7): DSGVTQTPKHLITATGQRVTLRCSPRSGDLSVYWYQQSLDQGLQFLIQYYNGEERAKGNILERFSAQQFPDLHSELNLSSLELGDSALYFCASSVDGAYEQYFGPGTRLTVT.